The 26 T cell receptor beta chains in this list originate from one sample, sequenced in a study of regulatory T cells in long-lasting Graves disease. The TCR beta library used iRepertoire HTBI primers with Arm-PCR amplification of CDR3. TCRdb processed the multiplex PCR reads anew with MiXCR; each CDR3 protein has one entry. The data contain 400,000 to 450,000 distinct CDR3 sequences, 14% to 15% of them singletons. Time point given: newly diagnosed GD, antithyroid drugs for less than 3 months. Preparation of the TCR library used RNA extracted from PBMCs. The same sample was also studied in work on T cells in Graves' hyperthyroidism and ophthalmopathy.

The starting material was peripheral blood mononuclear cells (PBMCs), obtained at new diagnosis, from a patient treated with antithyroid drugs. The source of these receptors is a woman in her 30s with Graves disease.

This clonotype was recorded many times. V gene TRBV5-5 combines with J gene TRBJ1-5; possible D gene TRBD1, 5 bases. CDR3 size: 14 residues. Germline assignment: CDR1 SGHKS and CDR2 YYEKEE (reference sequence). V gave up 5 bases and J gave up 2 bases, with 11 bases separating them. CDR3 region: CASSSGGGNQPQHF. In DNA form, the CDR3 reads TGTGCCAGCAGTTCTGGAGGGGGCAATCAGCCCCAGCATTTT.

Of note for this clonotype: Mismatch with germline at one junction end may stem from a read error. The chain recombines TRBV20-1 with TRBJ2-2, with D maybe TRBD1 (5 bases). Germline assignment: CDR1 DFQATT and CDR2 SNEGSKA (reference sequence). CDR3 size: 14 residues. CDR3 in amino acids: CSARVTEITGELFF. The CDR3 coding sequence is TGCAGTGCCAGAGTGACAGAAATCACCGGGGAGCTGTTTTTT.

This chain joins TRBV5-4 and TRBJ1-6; no clear D. The CDR3 runs 15 residues. Trimming took off 2 bases at V and 8 bases at J, with 14 bases between the two ends. Germline-derived CDR1 and CDR2 are SGHNT and YYREEE (reference sequence). The chain's CDR3 is CASSLGQVRDSPLHF. CDR3 in DNA: TGTGCCAGCAGCTTAGGGCAGGTGCGGGATTCACCCCTCCACTTT.

This clonotype was observed many times. The chain joins TRBV12-3 or TRBV12-4 to TRBJ1-1; TRBD1 might be the D (5 bases). V lost 3 bases and J lost 1, with 9 bases in between. The CDR3 runs 14 residues. The CDR3 sequence: CASSLGPWNTEAFF. The CDR3 DNA is TGTGCCAGCAGTTTGGGGCCCTGGAACACTGAAGCTTTCTTT.

This clonotype was seen repeatedly, ten times or more. The chain couples TRBV20-1 to TRBJ2-5; D uncertain. The CDR3 spans 12 residues. The germline V gene has CDR1 DFQATT and CDR2 SNEGSKA (reference sequence). Trimming pared 3 bases from V and 1 base from J, leaving 6 bases between. The CDR3 region has the DNA TGCAGTGCTAGGGGCCCCCAAGAGACCCAGTACTTC. Amino acids: CSARGPQETQYF.

The table lists this clonotype with many counts. The rearrangement links TRBV29-1 to TRBJ1-2; D unresolved. The CDR3 spans 13 residues. Trimming removed 3 bases from V and 2 bases from J, with 10 bases in between. Germline CDR1 and CDR2: SQVTM and ANQGSEA. CDR3: CSVEAGENYGYTF. CDR3 coding DNA: TGCAGCGTTGAGGCCGGGGAGAACTATGGCTACACCTTC.

This clonotype was observed at least ten times. The genes are TRBV7-2 and TRBJ2-1; D is possibly TRBD1 (5 bases). The V end was cut by 2 bases, the J end by 10 bases, with 9 bases between. In germline, CDR1 is SGHTA, CDR2 FQGNSA. The CDR3 spans 12 residues. The CDR3 DNA reads TGTGCCAGCAGCTTACTAGGGGCGGAGCAGTTCTTC. Translation: CASSLLGAEQFF.

This clonotype was seen a few times. The V gene is TRBV29-1, the J gene TRBJ2-1; 11 bases line up with TRBD2. Germline CDR1 and CDR2: SQVTM and ANQGSEA. This CDR3 is 16 amino acids long. V lost 4 bases and J lost 0; bases outside the gene matches: 5. CDR3 region: CSVGGSGRGSYNEQFF. The CDR3 coding sequence is TGCAGCGTTGGGGGTAGCGGGAGGGGCTCCTACAATGAGCAGTTCTTC.

This clonotype has a count of ten or more. The chain joins TRBV29-1 to TRBJ2-3, with D perhaps matching TRBD2 (6 bases). Germline values: CDR1 SQVTM, CDR2 ANQGSEA. The CDR3 extends over 17 amino acids. Trimming took off 3 bases at V and 0 bases at J, with 19 bases between the two ends. CDR3 residues: CSVDGTIEGTSTDTQYF. In nucleotides, the CDR3 is TGCAGCGTTGATGGCACCATTGAGGGGACTAGCACAGATACGCAGTATTTT.

This clonotype was seen more than once but under ten times. This rearrangement joins TRBV14 to TRBJ2-7, with TRBD2 matching 7 bases. CDR3 length: 15 residues. Germline V lookup: CDR1 SGHDN, CDR2 FVKESK. Trimming took 1 base from V and 0 from J; bases not matched to a gene: 3. The CDR3 coding sequence is TGTGCCAGCAGCCAAGGAGCGGGGCCCTCCTACGAGCAGTACTTC. Encoded protein: CASSQGAGPSYEQYF.

The CDR3 nucleotides read TGTGCCAGCAATGAGGAGTTTACTGTGGCCAACGTCCTGACTTTC. The encoded protein is CASNEEFTVANVLTF. The rearrangement joins TRBV2 to TRBJ2-6; D unresolved. CDR3 size: 15 residues. V dropped 7 bases and J dropped 6 bases, with 16 bases sitting between them. Germline V gene data show CDR1 as SNHLY and CDR2 as FYNNEI.

The V gene is TRBV6-2 or TRBV6-3, the J gene TRBJ2-2; no clear D gene. Trimming took off 1 base at V and 4 bases at J, with 4 bases between the two ends. CDR1 MNHEY and CDR2 SVGEGT come from the germline V gene. This CDR3 is 13 amino acids long. This CDR3 reads CASSYFATGELFF. The CDR3 nucleotides are TGTGCCAGCAGTTACTTTGCCACCGGGGAGCTGTTTTTT.

The V call is TRBV7-2, the J call TRBJ2-3; 9 nucleotides match TRBD2. With V trimmed by 2 bases and J by 3 bases, 3 bases remained unmatched. This CDR3 region has 15 residues. Germline values: CDR1 SGHTA, CDR2 FQGNSA. CDR3 DNA sequence: TGTGCCAGCAGCTTAACTAGCGGGTTGACAGATACGCAGTATTTT. Its translation: CASSLTSGLTDTQYF.

This clonotype was found a few times. A much larger clonotype is one base distant, so this may be a read error. The chain uses TRBV3-1 and TRBJ2-5, with 10 positions matching TRBD2. The J call may be incorrect, as the DNA end agrees better with TRBJ2-1. This CDR3 comprises 16 residues. CDR1 and CDR2 from the germline V gene are LGHDT and YNNKEL (reference sequence). The CDR3 is CASSQDTSGRVYGQFF. As DNA, the CDR3 is TGTGCCAGCAGCCAAGATACAAGCGGGAGGGTCTATGGGCAGTTCTTC.

V and J are TRBV10-3 and TRBJ2-7, with 11 positions matching TRBD2. Per germline, CDR1 ENHRY and CDR2 SYGVKD. The CDR3 loop spans 14 amino acids. Trimming cost V 5 bases and J 0 bases; bases outside gene matches: 0. CDR3 DNA sequence: TGTGCCATCAGTACTAGCGGGAGCTCCTACGAGCAGTACTTC. Its translation is CAISTSGSSYEQYF.

The chain uses TRBV30 and TRBJ2-3, with no clear D. The germline gives CDR1 GTSNPN, CDR2 SVGIG (reference sequence). The CDR3 has 13 amino acids. The V and J ends lost 1 base and 3 bases respectively, with 8 bases between them. The CDR3 nucleotides are TGTGCCTGGAGTGGTAAGAGAACAGATACGCAGTATTTT. As protein: CAWSGKRTDTQYF.

In this sample, this clonotype turned up a few times. The rearrangement uses TRBV5-1 and TRBJ2-7, with D hard to call. This CDR3 is 17 amino acids long. Germline V gene sequence: CDR1 SGHRS, CDR2 YFSETQ. V shed 5 bases and J shed 0 bases, with 21 bases lying between them. In DNA form, the CDR3 reads TGCGCCAGCAGGTCCTATAGGGCCTCCAGAAGCTCCTACGAGCAGTACTTC. This sequence encodes CASRSYRASRSSYEQYF.

At least ten counts were recorded for this clonotype. The chain employs TRBV19 and TRBJ1-1; 9 positions match TRBD1. CDR1 LNHDA and CDR2 SQIVND come from the germline V gene (reference sequence). This CDR3 has 14 amino acids. Trimming at V came to 7 bases and at J to 1 base, leaving 4 bases not matched to a gene. The DNA of the CDR3 is TGTGCCAGTAATCAGGGACAGGGGAACACTGAAGCTTTCTTT. Protein: CASNQGQGNTEAFF.

This clonotype was recorded many times. This chain connects TRBV11-2 to TRBJ2-2; D is possibly TRBD1 or TRBD2 (5 bases each). Germline CDR1 SGHAT, CDR2 FQNNGV. This CDR3 spans 15 amino acids. V was shortened by 7 bases and J by 2 bases, with 14 bases between the two germline ends. The CDR3 DNA sequence: TGTGCCAGCACCACTACCCGGGGCAACACCGGGGAGCTGTTTTTT. Protein: CASTTTRGNTGELFF.

This clonotype was detected a few times. The rearrangement joins TRBV27 to TRBJ2-7; 7 bases align to TRBD1. The CDR3 runs to 14 residues. J was trimmed by 4 bases and V by 2 bases; bases with no gene match: 5. Germline assignment: CDR1 MNHEY and CDR2 SMNVEV (reference sequence). As DNA, the CDR3 is TGTGCCAGCAGTTTAAAGGGGGCGGATTACGAGCAGTACTTC. Residues: CASSLKGADYEQYF.

This clonotype showed up many times. The genes are TRBV28 and TRBJ1-2, with D maybe TRBD1 (5 bases). This CDR3 has 13 residues. The V end was cut by 4 bases, the J end by 9 bases, with 15 bases between. Germline CDR1 MDHEN, CDR2 SYDVKM. The DNA of the CDR3 is TGTGCCAGCAGTTCCTCCGGGACGCGTCGCTACACCTTC. This sequence encodes CASSSSGTRRYTF.

The rearrangement uses TRBV4-1 and TRBJ2-7; D call uncertain. Trimming stripped 0 bases from V and 3 bases from J, with 12 bases between. CDR3 length: 15 residues. CDR1 MGHRA and CDR2 YSYEKL come from the germline V gene. The CDR3 coding sequence is TGCGCCAGCAGCCAAGAGGTAGTCCTCGACTACGAGCAGTACTTC. Translating it yields CASSQEVVLDYEQYF.

This clonotype occurred once. The chain links TRBV6-1 to TRBJ1-3, with D uncertain. Per the germline V gene, CDR1 is MNHNS and CDR2 is SASEGT. This CDR3 is 12 amino acids long. The V end lost 3 bases, the J end lost 8 bases, and 8 bases lay between the germline ends. The CDR3 region is CASSDPRYTIYF. CDR3 coding DNA: TGTGCCAGCAGTGATCCGCGTTACACCATATATTTT.

The chain couples TRBV20-1 to TRBJ2-7; no definite D call. This CDR3 contains 14 residues. Germline V gene data show CDR1 as DFQATT and CDR2 as SNEGSKA (reference sequence). Trimming left V 6 bases short and J 0 bases short, with 15 bases between. The DNA for the CDR3 is TGCAGTGCCACCGACATACAAAGCTCCTACGAGCAGTACTTC. This encodes CSATDIQSSYEQYF.

A word on this clonotype: A much larger clonotype is one base distant, so this may be a read error. V gene TRBV15 combines with J gene TRBJ2-3; 8 bases align to TRBD1. The CDR3 covers 15 residues. Germline CDR1 and CDR2: LNHNV and YYDKDF (reference sequence). CDR3 sequence: CSTSLGQGRTDTQYF. CDR3 coding DNA: TGTTCCACCAGTCTAGGACAGGGTCGTACAGATACGCAGTATTTT.

The table lists this clonotype with many counts. The chain combines TRBV11-2 with TRBJ2-1; TRBD2 matches at 13 bases. J lost 4 bases, V lost 5 bases, and 5 bases had no gene match. The CDR3 loop spans 16 amino acids. Germline V CDR1 and CDR2: SGHAT, FQNNGV. CDR3 nucleotides: TGTGCCAGCAGCCCAGCGGGACTAGCGGGGTACAATGAGCAGTTCTTC. Its translation: CASSPAGLAGYNEQFF.